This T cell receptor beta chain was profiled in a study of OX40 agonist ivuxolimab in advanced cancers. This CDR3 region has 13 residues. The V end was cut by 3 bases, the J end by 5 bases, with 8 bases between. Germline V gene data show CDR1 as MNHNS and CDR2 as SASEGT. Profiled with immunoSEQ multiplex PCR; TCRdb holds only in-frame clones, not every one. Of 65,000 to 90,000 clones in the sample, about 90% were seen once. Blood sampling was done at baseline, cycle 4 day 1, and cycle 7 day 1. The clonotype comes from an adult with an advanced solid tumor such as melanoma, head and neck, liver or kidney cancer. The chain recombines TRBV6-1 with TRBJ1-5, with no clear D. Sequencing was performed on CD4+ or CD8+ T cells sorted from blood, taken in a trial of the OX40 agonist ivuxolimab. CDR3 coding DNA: TGTGCCAGCAGTGACCACAGATATCAGCCCCAGCATTTT. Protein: CASSDHRYQPQHF.